The sequence of this T cell receptor (beta chain) was determined in a study of blood T cell repertoires in COVID-19. Whole-study context: In each case, the material was cDNA or gDNA derived from T cells, B-cell-depleted T cells, or PBMCs.

Source study methods: Amplifying reference gene primers gave estimates of nucleated cell counts. The data were produced by immunoSEQ multiplex PCR, yet TCRdb's version contains in-frame clones alone and is incomplete. D and trimming come from the DNA, and the V and J calls and clone size come from that table. Here the sample spans approximately 100,000 clones, 70% to 90% being singletons. Germline values: CDR1 MDHEN, CDR2 SYDVKM. The CDR3 length is 17 residues. V gave up 3 bases and J gave up 0 bases, with 12 bases separating them. The sequenced sample consisted of peripheral blood. The gene calls are TRBV28 and TRBJ2-6; tentative D call: TRBD1 (5 bases). This TCR derives from a human donor in a cohort sampled during active COVID-19. The CDR3 nucleotides are TGTGCCAGCAGTTTTCGGTATGGGGCCTCTGGGGCCAACGTCCTGACTTTC. The encoded protein is CASSFRYGASGANVLTF.